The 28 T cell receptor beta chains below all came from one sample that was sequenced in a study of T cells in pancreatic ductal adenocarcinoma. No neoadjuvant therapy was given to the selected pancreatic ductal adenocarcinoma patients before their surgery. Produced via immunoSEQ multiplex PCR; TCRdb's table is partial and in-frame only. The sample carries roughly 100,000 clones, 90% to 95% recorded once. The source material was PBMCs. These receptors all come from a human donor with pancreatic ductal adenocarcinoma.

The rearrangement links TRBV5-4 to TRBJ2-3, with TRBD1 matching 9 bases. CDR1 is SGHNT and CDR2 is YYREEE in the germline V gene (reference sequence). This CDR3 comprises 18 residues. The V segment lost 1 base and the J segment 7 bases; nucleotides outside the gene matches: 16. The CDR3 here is CASSLYGGIQGATNTQYF. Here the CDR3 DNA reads TGTGCCAGCAGCTTGTACGGTGGGATACAGGGGGCTACTAATACGCAGTATTTT.

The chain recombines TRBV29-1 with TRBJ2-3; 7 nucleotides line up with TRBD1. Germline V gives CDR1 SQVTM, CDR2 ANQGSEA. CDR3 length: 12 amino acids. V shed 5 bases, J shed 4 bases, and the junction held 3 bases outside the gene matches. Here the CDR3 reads CSVKQGPDTQYF. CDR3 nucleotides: TGCAGCGTTAAACAGGGGCCAGATACGCAGTATTTT.

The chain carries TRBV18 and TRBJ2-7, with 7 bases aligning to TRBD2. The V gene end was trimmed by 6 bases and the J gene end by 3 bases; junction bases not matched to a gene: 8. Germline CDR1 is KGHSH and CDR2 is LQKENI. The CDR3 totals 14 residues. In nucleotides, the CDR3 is TGTGCCAGCTCTCCGACGGGGGAGGGCTACGAGCAGTACTTC. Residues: CASSPTGEGYEQYF.

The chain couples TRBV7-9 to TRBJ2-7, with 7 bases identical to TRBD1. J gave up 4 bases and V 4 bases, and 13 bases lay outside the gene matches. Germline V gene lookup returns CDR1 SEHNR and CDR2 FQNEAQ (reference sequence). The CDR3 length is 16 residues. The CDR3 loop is CASSSIWTGASYEQYF. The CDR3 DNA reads TGTGCCAGCAGCTCAATTTGGACAGGAGCTTCTTACGAGCAGTACTTC.

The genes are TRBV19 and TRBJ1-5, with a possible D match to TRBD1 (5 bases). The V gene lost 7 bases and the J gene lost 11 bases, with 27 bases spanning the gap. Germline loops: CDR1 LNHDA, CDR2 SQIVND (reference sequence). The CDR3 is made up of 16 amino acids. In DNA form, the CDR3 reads TGTGCCAGTACCATCCTAGGGGTTGGGGATAGATCGGCCCAGCATTTT. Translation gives CASTILGVGDRSAQHF.

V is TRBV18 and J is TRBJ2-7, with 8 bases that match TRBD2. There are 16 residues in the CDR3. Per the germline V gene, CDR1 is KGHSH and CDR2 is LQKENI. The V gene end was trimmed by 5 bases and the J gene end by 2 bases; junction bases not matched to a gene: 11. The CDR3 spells CASSSTLAGQTYEQYF. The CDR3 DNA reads TGTGCCAGCTCATCAACATTAGCGGGACAAACCTACGAGCAGTACTTC.

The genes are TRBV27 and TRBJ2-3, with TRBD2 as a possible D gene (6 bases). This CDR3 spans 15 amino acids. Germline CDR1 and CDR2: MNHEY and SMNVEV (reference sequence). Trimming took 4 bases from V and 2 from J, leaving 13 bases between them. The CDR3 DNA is TGTGCCAGCAGTTCGGGGAGGCCCGCCACAGATACGCAGTATTTT. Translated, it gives CASSSGRPATDTQYF.

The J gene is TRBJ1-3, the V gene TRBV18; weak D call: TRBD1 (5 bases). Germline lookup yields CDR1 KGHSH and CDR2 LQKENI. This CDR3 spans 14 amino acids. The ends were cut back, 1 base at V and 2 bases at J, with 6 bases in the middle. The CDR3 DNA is TGTGCCAGCTCACCACAAGGGGCTGGAAACACCATATATTTT. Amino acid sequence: CASSPQGAGNTIYF. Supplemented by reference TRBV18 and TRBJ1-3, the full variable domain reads NAGVMQNPRHLVRRRGQEARLRCSPMKGHSHVYWYRQLPEEGLKFMVYLQKENIIDESGMPKERFSAEFPKEGPSILRIQQVVRGDSAAYFCASSPQGAGNTIYFGEGSWLTVV.

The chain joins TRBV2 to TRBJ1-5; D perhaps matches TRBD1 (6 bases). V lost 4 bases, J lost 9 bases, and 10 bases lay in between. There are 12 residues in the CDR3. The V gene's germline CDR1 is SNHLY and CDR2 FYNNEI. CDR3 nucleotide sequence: TGTGCCAGCAGTGTCCAGGGGTGGCCCCAGCATTTT. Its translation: CASSVQGWPQHF.

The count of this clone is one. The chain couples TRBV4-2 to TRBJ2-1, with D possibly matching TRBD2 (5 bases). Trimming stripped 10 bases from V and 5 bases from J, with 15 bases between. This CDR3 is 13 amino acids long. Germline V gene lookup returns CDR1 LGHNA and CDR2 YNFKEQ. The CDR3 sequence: CATASGGHNEQFF. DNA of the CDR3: TGTGCCACCGCGTCAGGAGGCCACAATGAGCAGTTCTTC.

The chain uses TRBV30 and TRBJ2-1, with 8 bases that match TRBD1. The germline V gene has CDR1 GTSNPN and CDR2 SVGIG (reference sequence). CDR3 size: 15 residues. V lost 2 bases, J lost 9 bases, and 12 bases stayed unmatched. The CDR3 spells CAWSMGVRTGGEQFF. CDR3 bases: TGTGCCTGGAGTATGGGGGTCAGAACAGGGGGTGAGCAGTTCTTC.

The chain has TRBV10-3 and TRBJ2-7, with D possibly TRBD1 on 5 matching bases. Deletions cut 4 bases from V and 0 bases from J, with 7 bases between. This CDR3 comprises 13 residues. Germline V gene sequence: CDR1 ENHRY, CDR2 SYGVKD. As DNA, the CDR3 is TGTGCCATCAGTGCGGACAACTCCTACGAGCAGTACTTC. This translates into CAISADNSYEQYF.

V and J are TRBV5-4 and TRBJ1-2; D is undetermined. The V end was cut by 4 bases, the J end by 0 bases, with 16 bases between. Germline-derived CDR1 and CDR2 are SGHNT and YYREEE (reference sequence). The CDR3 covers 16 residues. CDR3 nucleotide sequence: TGTGCCAGCAGCCCACACTTGGAGGTCACTAACTATGGCTACACCTTC. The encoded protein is CASSPHLEVTNYGYTF.

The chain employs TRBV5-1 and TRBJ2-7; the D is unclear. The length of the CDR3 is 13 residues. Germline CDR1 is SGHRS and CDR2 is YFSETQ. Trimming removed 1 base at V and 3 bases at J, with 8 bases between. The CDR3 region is CASSLSTGYEQYF. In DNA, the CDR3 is TGCGCCAGCAGCTTGAGCACTGGCTACGAGCAGTACTTC.

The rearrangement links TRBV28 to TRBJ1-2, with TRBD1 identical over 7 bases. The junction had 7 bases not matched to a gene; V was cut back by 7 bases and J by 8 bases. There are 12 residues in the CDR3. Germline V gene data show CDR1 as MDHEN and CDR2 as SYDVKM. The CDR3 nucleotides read TGTGCCAGCACTCCCGACAGGGACGGCTACACCTTC. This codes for CASTPDRDGYTF.

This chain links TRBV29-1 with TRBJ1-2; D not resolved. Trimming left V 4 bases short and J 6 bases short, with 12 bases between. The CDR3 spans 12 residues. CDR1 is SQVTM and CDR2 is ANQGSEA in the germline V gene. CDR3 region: CSVAYGSDGYTF. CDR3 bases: TGCAGCGTTGCTTACGGTTCTGATGGCTACACCTTC.

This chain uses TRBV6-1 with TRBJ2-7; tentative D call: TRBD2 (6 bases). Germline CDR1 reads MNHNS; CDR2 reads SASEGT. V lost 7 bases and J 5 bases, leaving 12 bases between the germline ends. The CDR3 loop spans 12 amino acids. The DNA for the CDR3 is TGTGCCAGCACCGGGAGTTGGGACGAGCAGTACTTC. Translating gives CASTGSWDEQYF.

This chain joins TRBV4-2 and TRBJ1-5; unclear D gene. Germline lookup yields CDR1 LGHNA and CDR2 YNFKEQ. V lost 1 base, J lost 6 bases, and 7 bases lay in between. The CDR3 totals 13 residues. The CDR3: CASSQVNGQPQHF. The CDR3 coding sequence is TGTGCCAGCAGCCAAGTAAACGGTCAGCCCCAGCATTTT.

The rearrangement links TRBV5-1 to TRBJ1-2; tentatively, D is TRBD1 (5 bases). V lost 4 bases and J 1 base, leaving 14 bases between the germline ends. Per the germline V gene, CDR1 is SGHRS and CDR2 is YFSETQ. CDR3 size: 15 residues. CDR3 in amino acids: CASSRLGGLNYGYTF. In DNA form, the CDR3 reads TGCGCCAGCAGCCGTTTGGGGGGACTTAACTATGGCTACACCTTC.

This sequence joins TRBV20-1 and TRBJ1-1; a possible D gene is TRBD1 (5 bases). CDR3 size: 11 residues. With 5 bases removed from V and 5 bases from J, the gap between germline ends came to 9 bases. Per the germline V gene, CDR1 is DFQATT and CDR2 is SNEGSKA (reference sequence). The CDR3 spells CSASGQTEAFF. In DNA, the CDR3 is TGCAGTGCTTCAGGGCAGACTGAAGCTTTCTTT.

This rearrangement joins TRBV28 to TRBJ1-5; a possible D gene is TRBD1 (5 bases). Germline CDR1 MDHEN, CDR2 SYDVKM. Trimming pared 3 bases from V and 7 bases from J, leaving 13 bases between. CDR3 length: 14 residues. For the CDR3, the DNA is TGTGCCAGCAGTTTCCACGGGGCGGGGCAGCCCCAGCATTTT. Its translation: CASSFHGAGQPQHF.

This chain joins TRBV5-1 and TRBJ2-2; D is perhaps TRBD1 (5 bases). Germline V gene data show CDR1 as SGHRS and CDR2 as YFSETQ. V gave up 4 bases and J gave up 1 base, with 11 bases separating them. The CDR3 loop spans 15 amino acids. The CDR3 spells CASSLNDRNTGELFF. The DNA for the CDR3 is TGCGCCAGCAGCCTTAATGACAGGAACACCGGGGAGCTGTTTTTT.

The CDR3 loop reads CASSSSGTSVQETQYF. CDR3 DNA: TGCGCCAGCAGCTCATCCGGGACTAGCGTGCAAGAGACCCAGTACTTC. This chain uses TRBV5-1 with TRBJ2-5; 10 bases are a match to TRBD2. V lost 3 bases and J lost 2; bases outside the gene matches: 7. CDR3 size: 16 residues. The germline CDR1 and CDR2 sequences are SGHRS and YFSETQ.

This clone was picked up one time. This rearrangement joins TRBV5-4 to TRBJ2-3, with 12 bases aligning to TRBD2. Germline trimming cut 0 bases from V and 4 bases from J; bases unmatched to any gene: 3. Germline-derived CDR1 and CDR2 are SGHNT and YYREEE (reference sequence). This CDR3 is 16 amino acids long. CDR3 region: CASSLVLAGGPDTQYF. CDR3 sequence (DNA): TGTGCCAGCAGCTTGGTACTAGCGGGAGGCCCAGATACGCAGTATTTT.

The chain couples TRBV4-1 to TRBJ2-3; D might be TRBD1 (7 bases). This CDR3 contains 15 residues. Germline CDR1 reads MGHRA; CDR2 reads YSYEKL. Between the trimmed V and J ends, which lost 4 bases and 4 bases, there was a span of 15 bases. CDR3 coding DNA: TGCGCCAGCAGCCCGGGCACAGGGGAGGCAGATACGCAGTATTTT. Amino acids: CASSPGTGEADTQYF.

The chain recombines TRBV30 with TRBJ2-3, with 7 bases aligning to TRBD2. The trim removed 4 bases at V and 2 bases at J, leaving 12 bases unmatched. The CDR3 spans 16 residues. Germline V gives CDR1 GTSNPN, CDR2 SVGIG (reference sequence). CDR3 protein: CAWTSYGLAVTDTQYF. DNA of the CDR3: TGTGCCTGGACCTCCTATGGGCTAGCGGTCACAGATACGCAGTATTTT.

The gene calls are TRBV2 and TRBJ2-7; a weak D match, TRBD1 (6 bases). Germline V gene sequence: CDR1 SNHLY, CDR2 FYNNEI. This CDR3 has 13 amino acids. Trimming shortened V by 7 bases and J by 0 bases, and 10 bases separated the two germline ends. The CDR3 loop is CASNQGPSYEQYF. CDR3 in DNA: TGTGCCAGCAATCAGGGGCCCTCCTACGAGCAGTACTTC.

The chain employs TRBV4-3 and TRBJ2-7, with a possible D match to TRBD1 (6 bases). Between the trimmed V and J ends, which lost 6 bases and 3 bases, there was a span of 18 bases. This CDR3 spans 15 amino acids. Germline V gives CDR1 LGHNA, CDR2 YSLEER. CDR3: CASREGHSTYYEQYF. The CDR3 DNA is TGCGCCAGCAGAGAGGGACATTCGACATACTACGAGCAGTACTTC.